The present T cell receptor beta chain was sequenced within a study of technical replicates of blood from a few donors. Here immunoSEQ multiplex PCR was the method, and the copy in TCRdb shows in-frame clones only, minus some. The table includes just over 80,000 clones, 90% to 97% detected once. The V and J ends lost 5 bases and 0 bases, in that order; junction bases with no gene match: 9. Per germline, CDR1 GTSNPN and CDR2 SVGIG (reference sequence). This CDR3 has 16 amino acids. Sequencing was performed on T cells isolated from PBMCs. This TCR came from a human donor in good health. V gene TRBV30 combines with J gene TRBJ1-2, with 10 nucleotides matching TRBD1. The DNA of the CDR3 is TGTGCCTGGGGGAGGACAGGGGGTAAAGCTAACTATGGCTACACCTTC. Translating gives CAWGRTGGKANYGYTF.